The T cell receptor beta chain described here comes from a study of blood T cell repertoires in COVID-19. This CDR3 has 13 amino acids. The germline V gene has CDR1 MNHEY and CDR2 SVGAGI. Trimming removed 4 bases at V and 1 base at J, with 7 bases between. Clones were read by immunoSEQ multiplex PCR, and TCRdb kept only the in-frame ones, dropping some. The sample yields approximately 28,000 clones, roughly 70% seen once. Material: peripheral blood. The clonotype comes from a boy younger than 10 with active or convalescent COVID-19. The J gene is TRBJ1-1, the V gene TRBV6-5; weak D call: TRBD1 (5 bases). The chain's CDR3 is CASSLTANTEAFF. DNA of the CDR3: TGTGCCAGCAGTTTGACAGCGAACACTGAAGCTTTCTTT.